The sequence of this TCR beta chain was determined in a study of T cells in Graves' hyperthyroidism and ophthalmopathy. Study outcomes and limitations: Most thyroid clonotypes with frequency above 0.001 were detected in blood.

This clonotype has a count of ten or more. The antigen remains undetermined. RNA transcripts served as the template for amplifying TCR beta CDR3 regions. First-round RT-PCR of the TCR CDR3 relied on the HTBI primer set. TCRdb redid the calling of the multiplex PCR reads with MiXCR, one entry per CDR3 protein. The repertoire has over 250,000 distinct CDR3 sequences, roughly an eighth of them found once; the top ten carry 34%. Inclusion characteristics of ophthalmopathy patients comprised a Clinical Activity Score of at least 3, a NOSPECS grade of at least 4, and duration under 3 months. Exclusion of a patient resulted from uncontrolled infection, other autoimmune disease, pregnancy or lactation. V lost 6 bases and J 6 bases, leaving 24 bases between the germline ends. Looked up from germline, CDR1 is MNHNS and CDR2 is SASEGT. The CDR3 totals 17 residues.

This sequence joins TRBV6-1 and TRBJ2-1; D is perhaps TRBD1 (5 bases). This receptor was obtained from a woman aged 40 to 55 with Graves' ophthalmopathy. The specimen sequenced was blood. CDR3 protein: CASSQALSTRGGNEQFF. As DNA, the CDR3 is TGTGCCAGCAGCCAAGCCCTTAGCACAAGGGGCGGCAATGAGCAGTTCTTC.